The source of this T cell receptor (beta chain) is a study of T cell responses to AZD1222 COVID-19 vaccine. Profiling relied on immunoSEQ multiplex PCR, and the TCRdb table lists in-frame clones only, not all of them. Of more than 60,000 clones listed, around 90% are singletons. This clone was detected a few times. The target antigen is unknown. Regarding the study as a whole: Reportedly, nearly half of unique spike TCRs recognized epitopes outside B.1.351/B.1.1.7 mutations.

The analysis combined second doses at about 4 or about 12 weeks. This receptor was taken from an adult who received the AZD1222 COVID-19 vaccine. The input for sequencing was peripheral blood, taken 28 days after the second AZD1222 dose.

The CDR3: CASSPGSRSGNTIYF. The CDR3 DNA is TGTGCCAGCTCACCAGGCAGCCGCTCTGGAAACACCATATATTTT. The V and J genes are TRBV18 and TRBJ1-3; no clear D. Germline CDR1 KGHSH, CDR2 LQKENI. V was pared by 2 bases and J by 0 bases, with 8 bases between. The CDR3 spans 15 residues.